Sequencing of this T cell receptor (beta chain) was carried out in a study of cytomegalovirus exposure and HLA in healthy donors. Overall study: An earlier analysis identified more than 95 million unique TCR beta sequences in about 190 million T cells. Study-wide results and caveats: Cytomegalovirus association was assigned to more than 150 TCR beta chains.

In its sample, this clone was seen once. Its target is not known. The CDR3 has 13 amino acids. Between the trimmed V and J ends, which lost 6 bases and 3 bases, there was a span of 11 bases. CDR1 is MGHDK, CDR2 SYGVNS, per germline. Primers: 60 Vbeta forward and 13 Jbeta reverse. Here immunoSEQ multiplex PCR was the method, and the copy in TCRdb shows in-frame clones only, minus some. This table has more than 85,000 clones, approximately 83% appearing once. This clonotype originated in a man aged 35-49 years in good health and CMV-seronegative. What was sequenced was PBMCs. This chain uses TRBV25-1 with TRBJ1-2; D may be TRBD1 (6 bases). CDR3: CASREAGDYGYTF. The CDR3 DNA follows: TGTGCCAGCAGGGAAGCAGGGGACTATGGCTACACCTTC.